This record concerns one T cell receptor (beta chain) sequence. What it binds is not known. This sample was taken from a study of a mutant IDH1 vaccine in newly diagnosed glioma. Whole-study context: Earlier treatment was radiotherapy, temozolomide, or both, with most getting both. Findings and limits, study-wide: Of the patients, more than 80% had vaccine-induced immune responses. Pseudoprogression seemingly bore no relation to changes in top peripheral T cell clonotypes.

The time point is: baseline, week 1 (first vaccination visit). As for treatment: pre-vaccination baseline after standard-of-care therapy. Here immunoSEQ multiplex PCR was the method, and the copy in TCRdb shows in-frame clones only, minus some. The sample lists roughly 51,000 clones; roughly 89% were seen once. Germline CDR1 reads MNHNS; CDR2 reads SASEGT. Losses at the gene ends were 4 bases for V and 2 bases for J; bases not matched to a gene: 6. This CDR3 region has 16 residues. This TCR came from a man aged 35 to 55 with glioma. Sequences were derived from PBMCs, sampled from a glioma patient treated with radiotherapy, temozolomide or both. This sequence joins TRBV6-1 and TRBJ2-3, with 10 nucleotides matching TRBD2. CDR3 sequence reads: CASSGSSGRPTDTQYF. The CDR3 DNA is TGTGCCAGCAGTGGTTCTAGCGGGAGACCCACAGATACGCAGTATTTT.